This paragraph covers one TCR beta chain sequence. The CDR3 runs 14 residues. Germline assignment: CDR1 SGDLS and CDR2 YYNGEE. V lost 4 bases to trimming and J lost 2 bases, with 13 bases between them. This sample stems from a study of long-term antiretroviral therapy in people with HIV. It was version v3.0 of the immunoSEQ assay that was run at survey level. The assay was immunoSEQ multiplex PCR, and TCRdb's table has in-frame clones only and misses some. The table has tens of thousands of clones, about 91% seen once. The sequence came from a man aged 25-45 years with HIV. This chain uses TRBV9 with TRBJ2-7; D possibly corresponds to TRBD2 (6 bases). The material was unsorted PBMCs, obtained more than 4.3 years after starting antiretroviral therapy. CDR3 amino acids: CASSRGLGAYEQYF. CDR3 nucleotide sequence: TGTGCCAGCAGCCGGGGGTTGGGAGCCTACGAGCAGTACTTC.